This T cell receptor (beta chain) is drawn from a study of T cells in localized non-small cell lung cancer. General study findings and limits: Higher adjacent-lung clonality was associated with shorter survival. The tumor had only one region sequenced, so heterogeneity remains possible. Appearances in adjacent lung were noted for a median roughly 50 of the top 100 tumor clones. In uninvolved adjacent lung, T cell clonality reached its highest value, exceeding tumor.

TCRdb's table, derived via immunoSEQ multiplex PCR, lists solely in-frame clones and lacks some. The table has approximately 70,000 clones, more than 80% seen once. On this clone: Its specificity is not known.

The CDR3 totals 15 residues. Germline V gene data show CDR1 as MNHEY and CDR2 as SMNVEV (reference sequence). V trimming: 2 bases; J trimming: 8 bases; junction bases outside the gene matches: 7. The genes are TRBV27 and TRBJ1-2; 11 nucleotides match TRBD1. The material was PBMCs, obtained before any cancer treatment. This TCR derives from a man between 40 and 69 years old with stage II lung adenocarcinoma. The CDR3 DNA reads as TGTGCCAGCAGTTTAGGGACAGGGGGGTCGCGGGGCTACACCTTC. As protein: CASSLGTGGSRGYTF.